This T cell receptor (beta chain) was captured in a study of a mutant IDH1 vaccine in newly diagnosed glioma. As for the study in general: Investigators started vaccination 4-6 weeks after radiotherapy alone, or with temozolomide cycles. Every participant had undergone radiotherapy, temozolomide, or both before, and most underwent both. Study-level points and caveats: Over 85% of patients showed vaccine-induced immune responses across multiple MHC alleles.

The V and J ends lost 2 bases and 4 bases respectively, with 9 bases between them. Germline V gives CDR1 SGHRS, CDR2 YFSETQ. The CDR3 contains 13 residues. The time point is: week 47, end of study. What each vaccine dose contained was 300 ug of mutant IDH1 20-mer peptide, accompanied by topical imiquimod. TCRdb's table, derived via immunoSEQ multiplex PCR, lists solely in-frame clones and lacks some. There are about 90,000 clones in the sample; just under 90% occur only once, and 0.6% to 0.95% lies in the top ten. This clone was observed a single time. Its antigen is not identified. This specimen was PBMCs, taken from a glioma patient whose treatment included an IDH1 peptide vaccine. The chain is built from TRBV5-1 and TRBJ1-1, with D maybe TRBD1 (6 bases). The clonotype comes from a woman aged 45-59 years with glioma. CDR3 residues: CASSLWGATEAFF. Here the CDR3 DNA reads TGCGCCAGCAGCTTATGGGGGGCCACTGAAGCTTTCTTT. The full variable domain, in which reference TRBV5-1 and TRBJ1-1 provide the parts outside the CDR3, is KAGVTQTPRYLIKTRGQQVTLSCSPISGHRSVSWYQQTPGQGLQFLFEYFSETQRNKGNFPGRFSGRQFSNSRSEMNVSTLELGDSALYLCASSLWGATEAFFGQGTRLTVV.